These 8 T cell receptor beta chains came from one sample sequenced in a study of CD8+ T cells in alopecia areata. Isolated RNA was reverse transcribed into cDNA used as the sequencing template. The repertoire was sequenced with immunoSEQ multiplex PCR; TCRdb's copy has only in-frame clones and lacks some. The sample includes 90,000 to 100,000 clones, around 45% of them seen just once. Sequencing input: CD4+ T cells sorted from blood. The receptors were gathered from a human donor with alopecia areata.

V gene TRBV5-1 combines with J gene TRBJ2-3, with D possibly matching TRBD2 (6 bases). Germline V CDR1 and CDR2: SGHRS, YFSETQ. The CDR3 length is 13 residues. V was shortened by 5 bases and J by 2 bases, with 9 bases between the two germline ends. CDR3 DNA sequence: TGCGCCAGCAGGAGGGAGGCCACAGATACGCAGTATTTT. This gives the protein CASRREATDTQYF.

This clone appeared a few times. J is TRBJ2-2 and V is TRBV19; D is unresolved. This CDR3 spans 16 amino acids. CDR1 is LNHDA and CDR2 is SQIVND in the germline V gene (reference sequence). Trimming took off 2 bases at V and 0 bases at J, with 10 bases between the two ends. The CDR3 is CASSIKGNANTGELFF. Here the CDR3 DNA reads TGTGCCAGTAGTATAAAGGGAAACGCGAACACCGGGGAGCTGTTTTTT.

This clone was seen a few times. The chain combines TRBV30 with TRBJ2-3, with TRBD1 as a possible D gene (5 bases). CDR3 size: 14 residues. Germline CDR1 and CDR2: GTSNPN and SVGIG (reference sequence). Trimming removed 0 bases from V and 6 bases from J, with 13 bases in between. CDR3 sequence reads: CAWSVKGAKDTQYF. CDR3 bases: TGTGCCTGGAGTGTAAAAGGGGCCAAGGATACGCAGTATTTT.

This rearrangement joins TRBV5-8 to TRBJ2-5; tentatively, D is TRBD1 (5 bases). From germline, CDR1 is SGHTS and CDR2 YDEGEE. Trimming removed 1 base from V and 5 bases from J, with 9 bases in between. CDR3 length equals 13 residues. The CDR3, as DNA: TGTGCCAGCAGCTTGAGACAGCGCGAGACCCAGTACTTC. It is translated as CASSLRQRETQYF. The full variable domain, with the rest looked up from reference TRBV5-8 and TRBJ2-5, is EAGVTQSPTHLIKTRGQQATLRCSPISGHTSVYWYQQALGLGLQFLLWYDEGEERNRGNFPPRFSGRQFPNYSSELNVNALELEDSALYLCASSLRQRETQYFGPGTRLLVL.

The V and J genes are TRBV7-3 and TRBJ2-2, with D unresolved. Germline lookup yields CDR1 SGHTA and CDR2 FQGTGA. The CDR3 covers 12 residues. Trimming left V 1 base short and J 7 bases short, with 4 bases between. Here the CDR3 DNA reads TGTGCCAGCAGCTTAAGGAGCGGGGAGCTGTTTTTT. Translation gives CASSLRSGELFF.

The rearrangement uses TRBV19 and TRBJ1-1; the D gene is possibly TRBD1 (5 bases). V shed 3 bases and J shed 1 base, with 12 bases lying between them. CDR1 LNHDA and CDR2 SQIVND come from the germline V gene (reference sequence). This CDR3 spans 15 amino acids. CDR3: CASSMRSQGNTEAFF. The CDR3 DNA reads TGTGCCAGTAGTATGAGGTCGCAGGGGAACACTGAAGCTTTCTTT.

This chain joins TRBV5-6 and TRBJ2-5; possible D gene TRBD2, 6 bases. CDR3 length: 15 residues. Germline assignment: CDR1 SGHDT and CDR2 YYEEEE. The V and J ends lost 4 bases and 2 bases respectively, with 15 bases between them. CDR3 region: CASSPTWGTQETQYF. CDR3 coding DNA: TGTGCCAGCAGCCCGACGTGGGGGACTCAAGAGACCCAGTACTTC.

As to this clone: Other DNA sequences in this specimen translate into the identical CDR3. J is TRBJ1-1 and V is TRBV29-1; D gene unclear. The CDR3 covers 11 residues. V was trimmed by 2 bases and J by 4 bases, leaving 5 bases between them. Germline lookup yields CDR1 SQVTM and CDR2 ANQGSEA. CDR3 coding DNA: TGCAGCGTTGAACAAGGCACTGAAGCTTTCTTT. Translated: CSVEQGTEAFF.